This entry concerns a single TCR beta chain. Its antigen is currently unknown. The data were taken from a study of cytomegalovirus exposure and HLA in healthy donors. Study in general: An early release of data contained about 85 million unique TCRs, which came from HLA-typed donors.

CDR1 and CDR2 (germline): LNHDA, SQIVND (reference sequence). Unmatched junction bases numbered 11, after V lost 6 bases and J lost 11 bases. The CDR3 has 13 amino acids. Study-level findings and limits: Several of the most significant clusters appeared linked to common viral pathogens, based on a later analysis. Available immune exposure information was restricted to CMV serostatus only. Later analysis found that TCR beta chains associated with HLA were more clonally expanded than other, equally common chains.

Primers for the PCR totalled 60 Vbeta and 13 Jbeta. Measured with immunoSEQ multiplex PCR; TCRdb has only the in-frame clones, and not every one. The repertoire consists of roughly 150,000 clones, with roughly four fifths occurring once and the leading ten covering around 1%. The sequenced material came from PBMCs. V is TRBV19 and J is TRBJ1-1; TRBD1 agrees at 8 bases. This sequence originates from a woman aged 35 to 49 in good health and CMV-seronegative. The CDR3, as DNA: TGTGCCAGTAGCCCGGACAGGGAAAAAGAGGCTTTCTTT. This sequence encodes CASSPDREKEAFF.